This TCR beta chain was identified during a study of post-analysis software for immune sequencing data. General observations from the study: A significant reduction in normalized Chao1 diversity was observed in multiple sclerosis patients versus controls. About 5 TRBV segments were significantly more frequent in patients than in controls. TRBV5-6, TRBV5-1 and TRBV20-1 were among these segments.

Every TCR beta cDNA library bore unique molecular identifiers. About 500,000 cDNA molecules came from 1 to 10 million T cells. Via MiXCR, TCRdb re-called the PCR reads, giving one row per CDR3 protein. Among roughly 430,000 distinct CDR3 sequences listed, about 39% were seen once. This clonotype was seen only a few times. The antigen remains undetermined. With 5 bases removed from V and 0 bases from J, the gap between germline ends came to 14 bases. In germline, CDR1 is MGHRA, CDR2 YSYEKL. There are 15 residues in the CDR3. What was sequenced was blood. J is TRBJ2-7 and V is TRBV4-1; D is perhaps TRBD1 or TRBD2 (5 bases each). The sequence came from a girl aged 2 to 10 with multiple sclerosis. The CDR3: CASSLAEGSSYEQYF. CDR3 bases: TGCGCCAGCAGCTTAGCAGAGGGGAGCTCCTACGAGCAGTACTTC.